Shown below are 25 T cell receptor beta chains from a single sample sequenced in a study of blood T cell repertoires in COVID-19. Method: immunoSEQ multiplex PCR; TCRdb's copy keeps in-frame clones and lacks some. Seen here are about 260,000 clones, 91% observed once, and the top ten hold approximately 3%. Sequences were obtained from PBMCs or T cells enriched from blood (not recorded which). These receptors all stem from a man in his forties or fifties who had been exposed to COVID-19.

The rearrangement joins TRBV24-1 to TRBJ2-3; 15 positions match TRBD2. Germline lookup yields CDR1 KGHDR and CDR2 SFDVKD. V was clipped by 5 bases and J by 9 bases; unmatched bases: 5. The CDR3 runs to 15 residues. DNA of the CDR3: TGTGCCACCAGTGGGACTAGCGGGAGGGCGTGGACGCAGTATTTT. It yields the protein CATSGTSGRAWTQYF.

The rearrangement links TRBV6-5 to TRBJ1-2; possibly TRBD1 for D (5 bases). This CDR3 contains 15 residues. Trimming pared 2 bases from V and 2 bases from J, leaving 12 bases between. The germline V gene encodes CDR1 MNHEY and CDR2 SVGAGI. CDR3 residues: CASSYDSTTNYGYTF. CDR3 sequence (DNA): TGTGCCAGCAGTTACGACAGCACCACAAACTATGGCTACACCTTC.

V and J are TRBV5-4 and TRBJ1-6; the D is unclear. From germline, CDR1 is SGHNT and CDR2 YYREEE (reference sequence). The V and J ends lost 0 bases and 6 bases respectively, with 10 bases between them. The CDR3 contains 15 residues. The CDR3 nucleotides read TGTGCCAGCAGCTTGGGCAGGCCCACTAATTCACCCCTCCACTTT. It yields the protein CASSLGRPTNSPLHF.

The genes are TRBV5-1 and TRBJ1-5, with 8 bases that match TRBD1. The CDR3 totals 16 residues. V lost 0 bases and J lost 4; bases outside the gene matches: 6. Germline CDR1 reads SGHRS; CDR2 reads YFSETQ. CDR3 nucleotide sequence: TGCGCCAGCAGCTTGGAAGGGACAGGAGCAAATCAGCCCCAGCATTTT. The encoded protein is CASSLEGTGANQPQHF.

V is TRBV7-3 and J is TRBJ2-3; 7 bases map to TRBD2. The CDR3 length is 15 residues. Unmatched junction bases numbered 3, after V lost 0 bases and J lost 3 bases. The germline CDR1 and CDR2 sequences are SGHTA and FQGTGA. The CDR3 here is CASSLTGGPTDTQYF. The CDR3 DNA reads TGTGCCAGCAGCTTAACGGGAGGGCCGACAGATACGCAGTATTTT.

The rearrangement joins TRBV28 to TRBJ1-6, with D tentatively TRBD1 (5 bases). From germline, CDR1 is MDHEN and CDR2 SYDVKM. V lost 6 bases and J lost 7, with 13 bases in between. CDR3 size: 14 residues. The CDR3 DNA reads as TGTGCCAGCAGCCCAGGGAGGGAGAATTCACCCCTCCACTTT. Translating it yields CASSPGRENSPLHF. The variable domain in full, completed from reference TRBV28 and TRBJ1-6, reads DVKVTQSSRYLVKRTGEKVFLECVQDMDHENMFWYRQDPGLGLRLIYFSYDVKMKEKGDIPEGYSVSREKKERFSLILESASTNQTSMYLCASSPGRENSPLHFGNGTRLTVT.

The chain carries TRBV19 and TRBJ1-5, with TRBD1 as a possible D gene (5 bases). Trimming shortened V by 11 bases and J by 4 bases, and 12 bases separated the two germline ends. CDR1 and CDR2 (germline): LNHDA, SQIVND (reference sequence). The CDR3 consists of 12 residues. The CDR3 region is CAGQTGNQPQHF. Written as DNA, the CDR3 is TGTGCCGGGCAAACAGGAAATCAGCCCCAGCATTTT.

This chain joins TRBV5-1 and TRBJ1-2, with TRBD1 identical over 8 bases. The CDR3 has 14 amino acids. The V gene end was trimmed by 4 bases and the J gene end by 5 bases; junction bases not matched to a gene: 7. CDR1 and CDR2 from the germline V gene are SGHRS and YFSETQ. The CDR3 is CASSPTGETYGYTF. The CDR3 DNA sequence: TGCGCCAGCAGCCCGACAGGGGAAACATATGGCTACACCTTC.

The chain links TRBV28 to TRBJ1-6, with 7 bases aligning to TRBD1. Germline V gene lookup returns CDR1 MDHEN and CDR2 SYDVKM. The CDR3 has 14 residues. The junction had 6 bases not matched to a gene; V was cut back by 6 bases and J by 7 bases. CDR3 sequence (DNA): TGTGCCAGCAGACGACAGGGAAGAAATTCACCCCTCCACTTT. Amino acid sequence: CASRRQGRNSPLHF.

V is TRBV7-9 and J is TRBJ2-7; maybe TRBD1 (6 bases). There are 13 residues in the CDR3. V gave up 6 bases and J gave up 0 bases, with 9 bases separating them. The germline V gene has CDR1 SEHNR and CDR2 FQNEAQ (reference sequence). The CDR3 DNA sequence: TGTGCCAGCAGAACAGGGAGCTCCTACGAGCAGTACTTC. Translated, it gives CASRTGSSYEQYF.

This clone was observed a few times. V and J are TRBV28 and TRBJ1-5; perhaps TRBD1 as D (6 bases). V lost 5 bases, J lost 7 bases, and 15 bases lay in between. This CDR3 is 14 amino acids long. Germline V gene sequence: CDR1 MDHEN, CDR2 SYDVKM. DNA of the CDR3: TGTGCCAGCAGTCCACAGGGTTCGGAACAGCCCCAGCATTTT. This sequence encodes CASSPQGSEQPQHF.

The chain couples TRBV7-9 to TRBJ2-1; 7 nucleotides line up with TRBD2. This CDR3 region has 16 residues. Per germline, CDR1 SEHNR and CDR2 FQNEAQ (reference sequence). V shed 2 bases, J shed 4 bases, and the junction held 8 bases outside the gene matches. Here the CDR3 DNA reads TGTGCCAGCAGCTTATATTCTAGCGGACAATACAATGAGCAGTTCTTC. This encodes CASSLYSSGQYNEQFF.

The V call is TRBV2, the J call TRBJ2-6, with 7 bases identical to TRBD1. Per the germline V gene, CDR1 is SNHLY and CDR2 is FYNNEI. J lost 0 bases, V lost 6 bases, and 5 bases had no gene match. CDR3 length equals 16 residues. This CDR3 is CASSRDSYSGANVLTF. As DNA, the CDR3 is TGTGCCAGCAGCCGGGACAGCTACTCTGGGGCCAACGTCCTGACTTTC. The whole variable domain, remainder taken from reference TRBV2 and TRBJ2-6, is EPEVTQTPSHQVTQMGQEVILRCVPISNHLYFYWYRQILGQKVEFLVSFYNNEISEKSEIFDDQFSVERPDGSNFTLKIRSTKLEDSAMYFCASSRDSYSGANVLTFGAGSRLTVL.

This clone has a single count. The chain combines TRBV9 with TRBJ1-3, with unresolved D. This CDR3 spans 14 amino acids. Deletions cut 0 bases from V and 1 base from J, with 5 bases between. Germline V gene lookup returns CDR1 SGDLS and CDR2 YYNGEE. CDR3 nucleotides: TGTGCCAGCAGCGTAGCAGGTTCTGGAAACACCATATATTTT. This codes for CASSVAGSGNTIYF.

V is TRBV9 and J is TRBJ2-5; D possibly corresponds to TRBD2 (7 bases). CDR3 size: 14 residues. Germline V CDR1 and CDR2: SGDLS, YYNGEE. With 4 bases removed from V and 5 bases from J, the gap between germline ends came to 15 bases. CDR3 nucleotides: TGTGCCAGCAGCCTGGGACACGGGGGGGAGACCCAGTACTTC. Protein: CASSLGHGGETQYF.

The CDR3 region is CATSAQGAMDEQYF. As DNA, the CDR3 is TGTGCCACCAGTGCTCAGGGGGCGATGGACGAGCAGTACTTC. V and J are TRBV24-1 and TRBJ2-7, with 8 bases matching TRBD1. Germline V lookup: CDR1 KGHDR, CDR2 SFDVKD. This CDR3 contains 14 residues. V gave up 5 bases and J gave up 5 bases; unmatched junction bases: 7.

The chain uses TRBV7-9 and TRBJ1-6, with 7 bases matching TRBD1. Germline CDR1 is SEHNR and CDR2 is FQNEAQ (reference sequence). The CDR3 loop spans 15 amino acids. V lost 4 bases and J lost 6; bases outside the gene matches: 6. The CDR3 DNA reads as TGTGCCAGCAGCTGGGCGGGACAGATTAATTCACCCCTCCACTTT. Translating it yields CASSWAGQINSPLHF.

The chain couples TRBV2 to TRBJ1-5; D is unclear. Trimming left V 6 bases short and J 5 bases short, with 11 bases between. Germline CDR1 SNHLY, CDR2 FYNNEI. CDR3 length equals 13 residues. CDR3 sequence (DNA): TGTGCCAGCAGGAGCACGGAGGATCAGCCCCAGCATTTT. Its translation: CASRSTEDQPQHF.

The gene calls are TRBV7-9 and TRBJ2-1; D may be TRBD1 (6 bases). Deletions cut 2 bases from V and 6 bases from J, with 11 bases between. This CDR3 contains 14 residues. Germline values: CDR1 SEHNR, CDR2 FQNEAQ (reference sequence). This CDR3 is CASSLSVGGNEQFF. DNA of the CDR3: TGTGCCAGCAGCTTATCTGTAGGGGGCAATGAGCAGTTCTTC. Combining the CDR3 with reference TRBV7-9 and TRBJ2-1 gives the whole variable domain DTGVSQNPRHKITKRGQNVTFRCDPISEHNRLYWYRQTLGQGPEFLTYFQNEAQLEKSRLLSDRFSAERPKGSFSTLEIQRTEQGDSAMYLCASSLSVGGNEQFFGPGTRLTVL.

V usage is TRBV9 and J usage is TRBJ1-5; D is ambiguous. Germline V CDR1 and CDR2: SGDLS, YYNGEE. The length of the CDR3 is 14 residues. V was pared by 4 bases and J by 0 bases, with 8 bases between. CDR3 region: CASSSRGSNQPQHF. For the CDR3, the DNA is TGTGCCAGCAGCTCTCGGGGTAGCAATCAGCCCCAGCATTTT.

J is TRBJ2-5 and V is TRBV24-1; no firm D call. This CDR3 is 12 amino acids long. Trimming took off 4 bases at V and 8 bases at J, with 10 bases between the two ends. Germline V lookup: CDR1 KGHDR, CDR2 SFDVKD. Here the CDR3 reads CATSESGITQYF. CDR3 coding DNA: TGTGCCACCAGTGAATCAGGAATTACCCAGTACTTC.

J is TRBJ1-5 and V is TRBV3-1 (or the pseudogene TRBV3-2); no reliable D call. V lost 5 bases and J 3 bases, leaving 11 bases between the germline ends. The CDR3 sequence is 14 residues long. Germline CDR1 and CDR2: LGHDT and YNNKEL (reference sequence). The CDR3 protein is CASSWAQSNQPQHF. The DNA for the CDR3 is TGTGCCAGCAGCTGGGCGCAGTCCAATCAGCCCCAGCATTTT.

The chain carries TRBV19 and TRBJ2-5; 10 bases match TRBD2. The germline CDR1 and CDR2 sequences are LNHDA and SQIVND (reference sequence). V lost 5 bases, J lost 5 bases, and 8 bases stayed unmatched. The length of the CDR3 is 15 residues. The CDR3 spells CASSAPSGSGETQYF. The CDR3 DNA is TGTGCCAGTAGTGCTCCTAGCGGGAGCGGGGAGACCCAGTACTTC.

The gene calls are TRBV5-5 and TRBJ2-7; 7 nucleotides line up with TRBD1. V was pared by 2 bases and J by 4 bases, with 21 bases of the junction left unmatched. The CDR3 loop spans 19 amino acids. CDR1 is SGHKS, CDR2 YYEKEE, per germline (reference sequence). The CDR3 loop is CASSFLLVDPGQFEYEQYF. CDR3 nucleotide sequence: TGTGCCAGCAGCTTCCTGCTGGTTGACCCGGGACAGTTTGAATACGAGCAGTACTTC. The full variable domain, with the rest looked up from reference TRBV5-5 and TRBJ2-7, is DAGVTQSPTHLIKTRGQQVTLRCSPISGHKSVSWYQQVLGQGPQFIFQYYEKEERGRGNFPDRFSARQFPNYSSELNVNALLLGDSALYLCASSFLLVDPGQFEYEQYFGPGTRLTVT.

The V call is TRBV5-4, the J call TRBJ2-7, with D perhaps TRBD1 (6 bases). V shed 4 bases and J shed 6 bases, with 14 bases lying between them. The V gene's germline CDR1 is SGHNT and CDR2 YYREEE (reference sequence). The CDR3 extends over 13 amino acids. The CDR3, as DNA: TGTGCCAGCAGCCGGTTAGGACAGCGCGAGCAGTACTTC. This translates into CASSRLGQREQYF.